Reported below is one T cell receptor beta chain. Its antigen is unknown. These data originate in a study of CD4 T cells in relation to SARS-CoV-2 and coronaviruses. Study-level information: Controls used an HIV-1 Nef peptide pool or no peptide. Crossreactive spike epitopes shared across donors were mapped to their HLA restriction.

Before the COVID-19 pandemic, during about 2011-2019, CD4+ T cells were taken from unexposed donors. After nine to ten days of culture, CD4+ T cells were isolated. Unexposed-donor CD4+ T cells were probed with SARS-CoV-2 S/N and four cold-coronavirus spikes, cells permitting. PBMCs were plated at two million per well in IL-2-containing medium. Clones were sequenced by immunoSEQ multiplex PCR, and TCRdb holds only the in-frame ones, with some missing. This table holds 26,000 or so clones, 74% found once. The receptor was isolated from a human donor in good health. Sequencing was carried out using CD4+ T cells from PBMCs, cultured in vitro.

The CDR3 region has the DNA TGTGCCAGCAGCACAGGGGGCTCTGGGGCCAACGTCCTGACTTTC. Protein: CASSTGGSGANVLTF. This chain links TRBV9 with TRBJ2-6; 8 bases are shared with TRBD1. CDR3 length: 15 amino acids. Looked up from germline, CDR1 is SGDLS and CDR2 is YYNGEE. Trimming removed 4 bases from V and 0 bases from J; junction bases left unmatched: 0.